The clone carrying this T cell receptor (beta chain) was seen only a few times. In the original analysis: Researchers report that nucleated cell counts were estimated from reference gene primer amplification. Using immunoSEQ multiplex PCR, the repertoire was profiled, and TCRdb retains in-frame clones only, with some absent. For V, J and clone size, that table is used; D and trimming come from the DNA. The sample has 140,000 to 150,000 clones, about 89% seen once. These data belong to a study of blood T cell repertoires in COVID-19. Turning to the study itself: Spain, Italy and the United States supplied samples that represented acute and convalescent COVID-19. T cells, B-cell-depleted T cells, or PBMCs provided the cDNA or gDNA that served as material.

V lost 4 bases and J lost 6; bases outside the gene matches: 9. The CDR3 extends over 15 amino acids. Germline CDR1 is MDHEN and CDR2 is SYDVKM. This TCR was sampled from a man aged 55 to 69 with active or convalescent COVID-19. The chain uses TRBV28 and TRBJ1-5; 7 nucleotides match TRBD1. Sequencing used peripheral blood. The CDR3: CASSSGRQGGQPQHF. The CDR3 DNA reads TGTGCCAGCAGTTCTGGGCGACAGGGAGGTCAGCCCCAGCATTTT.